This T cell receptor (beta chain) stems from a study of early T cells in non-severe SARS-CoV-2 infection. Trimming pared 1 base from V and 2 bases from J, leaving 6 bases between. This CDR3 is 15 amino acids long. In germline, CDR1 is KGHSH, CDR2 LQKENI. This clonotype appeared many times. TCRdb independently ran MiXCR on the 5' RACE reads; one entry per CDR3 protein. Here the sample spans about 35,000 distinct CDR3 sequences, about 5.8% being singletons. V and J are TRBV18 and TRBJ2-6; D is perhaps TRBD1 (6 bases). The sequence came from an adult who was a healthcare worker with PCR-confirmed SARS-CoV-2 infection or an uninfected control (not recorded which). The sequenced sample consisted of whole blood. The CDR3 bases are TGTGCCAGCTCACCACAGGGGGCTGGGGCCAACGTCCTGACTTTC. Protein: CASSPQGAGANVLTF. The full variable domain, completed using reference TRBV18 and TRBJ2-6, is NAGVMQNPRHLVRRRGQEARLRCSPMKGHSHVYWYRQLPEEGLKFMVYLQKENIIDESGMPKERFSAEFPKEGPSILRIQQVVRGDSAAYFCASSPQGAGANVLTFGAGSRLTVL.